This TCR beta chain was found in a study of molecular identifiers for immune sequencing clone quantification. Study context: Within a replicate experiment, RNA obtained from either 20,000 or 100,000 naive CD8 cells was divided into five aliquots, and four of those aliquots were then sequenced. General study findings and limits: Clones that had above 20 RNA copies took up over 97% of effector molecules but under 1% in naive cells.

CD8+CD4-CCR7+CD45RA+ sorting gave the naive CD8 T cells. Points on this clonotype: Its matching antigen is unknown.

MiXCR, run by TCRdb on the PCR reads, gives a single entry per CDR3 protein. The table shows roughly 100,000 distinct CDR3 sequences, with about a third occurring only once. Deletions cut 10 bases from V and 4 bases from J, with 13 bases between. Germline CDR1 MNHEY, CDR2 SVGEGT. The CDR3 is 12 residues long. The J gene is TRBJ1-2, the V gene TRBV6-2 or TRBV6-3; D is unresolved. The sequenced material came from naive CD8+ T cells from blood, with Jurkat cell RNA spiked in. Subset specified: FACS-sorted CD8+CD4-CCR7+CD45RA+ naive T cells. The sequence was collected from a human donor in good health. Some libraries in this study had Jurkat cell RNA spiked in. The CDR3 spells CAISPDPYGYTF. CDR3 bases: TGTGCCATCAGCCCAGATCCCTATGGCTACACCTTC.